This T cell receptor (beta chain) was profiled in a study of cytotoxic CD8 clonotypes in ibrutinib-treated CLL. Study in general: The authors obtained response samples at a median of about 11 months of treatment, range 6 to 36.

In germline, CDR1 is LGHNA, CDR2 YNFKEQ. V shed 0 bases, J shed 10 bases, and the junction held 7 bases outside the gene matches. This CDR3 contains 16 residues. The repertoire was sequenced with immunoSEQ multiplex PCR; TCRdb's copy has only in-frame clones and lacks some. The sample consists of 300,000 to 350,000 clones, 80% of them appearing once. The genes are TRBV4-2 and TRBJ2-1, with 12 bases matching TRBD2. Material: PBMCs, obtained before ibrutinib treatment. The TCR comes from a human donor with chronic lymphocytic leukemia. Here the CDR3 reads CASSQDLAGGSREQFF. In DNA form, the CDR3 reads TGTGCCAGCAGCCAAGATCTAGCGGGAGGGAGCCGGGAGCAGTTCTTC.